This TCR beta chain was retrieved from a study of blood T cells in healthy people across ages. Study-level findings and limits: Diversity estimates drawn from one million T cells were deemed underestimates.

Germline CDR1 LGHNA, CDR2 YSLEER. The CDR3 has 17 amino acids. Combining a sample-barcoded 5' primer with a J-beta primer mix, a second PCR ran for about 6 to 11 cycles. TCRdb re-derived calls from the 5' RACE reads in MiXCR, one entry per CDR3 protein. The sample lists roughly 1,000,000 distinct CDR3 sequences, 25% occurring once. As for this clonotype: The antigen remains undetermined.

Isolation per sample recovered at least 7 million PBMCs. These data were also filed under a second study, of T cells of mothers and their children.

The V gene is TRBV4-3, the J gene TRBJ2-5; no definite D call. The end of the DNA aligns better with TRBJ2-1, so the J call may be wrong. The clonotype comes from a girl aged 2 to 10 in good health. Sequencing used blood. For the CDR3, the DNA is TGCGCCAGCAGCCAACTAGGGATCTCTTCTTTAGTCAATGAGCAGTTCTTC. Translated, it gives CASSQLGISSLVNEQFF.